Reported below is one TCR beta chain. What it binds is not known. Primers included in the PCR were 60 Vbeta and 13 Jbeta primers. Clones were read by immunoSEQ multiplex PCR, and TCRdb kept only the in-frame ones, dropping some. The sample records about 130,000 clones, about four fifths being singletons. The CDR3 sequence is 13 residues long. The V end lost 0 bases, the J end lost 10 bases, and 8 bases lay between the germline ends. Germline V lookup: CDR1 SGDLS, CDR2 YYNGEE. These data are taken from a study of cytomegalovirus exposure and HLA in healthy donors. Overall study findings and caveats: Being indistinguishable, some V segments were excluded, TRBV6-2 and TRBV6-3 among them. Being productive about 90% or about 30% of the time was typical of most TCR beta V segments in an earlier analysis.

Sequenced sample: PBMCs. The rearrangement links TRBV9 to TRBJ1-6; TRBD1 is a possible D gene (5 bases). The TCR originated in a male donor in good health and CMV-seropositive. The CDR3 DNA sequence: TGTGCCAGCAGCGTAGAAGGGGCCTCACCCCTCCACTTT. Protein: CASSVEGASPLHF.